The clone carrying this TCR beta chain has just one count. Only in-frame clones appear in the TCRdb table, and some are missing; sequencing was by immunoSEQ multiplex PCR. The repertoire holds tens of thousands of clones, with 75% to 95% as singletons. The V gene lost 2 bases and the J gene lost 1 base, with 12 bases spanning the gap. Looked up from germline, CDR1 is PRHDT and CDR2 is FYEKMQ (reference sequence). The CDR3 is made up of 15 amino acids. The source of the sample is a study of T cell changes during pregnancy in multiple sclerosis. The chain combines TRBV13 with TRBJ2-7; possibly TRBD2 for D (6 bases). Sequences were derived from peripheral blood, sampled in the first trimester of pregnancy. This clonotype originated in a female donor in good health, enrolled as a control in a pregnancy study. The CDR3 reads CASSLTGVFSYEQYF. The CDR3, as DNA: TGTGCCAGCAGCTTAACGGGGGTATTTTCCTACGAGCAGTACTTC.